This T cell receptor (beta chain) was recovered during a study of blood T cell repertoires in COVID-19. Across the whole study: PBMCs, B-cell-depleted T cells, or T cells were the source of the cDNA or gDNA that made up the material.

V shed 3 bases and J shed 5 bases, with 5 bases lying between them. This CDR3 comprises 11 residues. The germline V gene encodes CDR1 SGHVS and CDR2 FNYEAQ. The table came from immunoSEQ multiplex PCR; TCRdb's copy has only in-frame clones and leaves some out. The table records 290,000 or so clones, roughly 80% of them present only once. Adults between about 18 and 89 years of age took part from 24 US areas. The receptor was derived from a man aged 40-49 years who had been exposed to COVID-19. This sequence joins TRBV7-6 and TRBJ2-7; D is ambiguous. Sequenced: PBMCs or T cells enriched from blood (not recorded which). CDR3 coding DNA: TGTGCCAGCAGCTTTTCAGACGAGCAGTACTTC. Translated, it gives CASSFSDEQYF.